These T cell receptor beta chains were read from a single sample in a study of cytomegalovirus exposure and HLA in healthy donors. Produced via immunoSEQ multiplex PCR; TCRdb's table is partial and in-frame only. The data hold 85,000 to 100,000 clones, with 55% to 65% observed a single time. Specimen: PBMCs. The receptors here all came from a human donor in good health. Both conserved end residues are part of each CDR3. D genes are given only for firm matches. Rows may omit the clone size; those that give it use once, few, many or a size class.

J gene: TRBJ2-1
V gene: TRBV18
D gene: .
clone size: .
CDR3 protein: CASSPLAGAYNEQFF
CDR3 DNA: TGTGCCAGCTCACCACTGGCGGGGGCTTACAATGAGCAGTTCTTC

J gene: TRBJ1-6
V gene: TRBV18
D gene: .
clone size: .
CDR3 protein: CASSPAAGDDNSPLHF
CDR3 DNA: TGTGCCAGCTCACCCGCCGCCGGGGATGATAATTCACCCCTCCACTTT

J gene: TRBJ1-2
V gene: TRBV7-2
D gene: TRBD1
clone size: few
CDR3 protein: CASSSGQGYGYTF
CDR3 DNA: TGTGCCAGCAGCTCCGGACAGGGGTATGGCTACACCTTC

J gene: TRBJ1-4
V gene: TRBV5-1
D gene: .
clone size: .
CDR3 protein: CASSVGRVTNEKLFF
CDR3 DNA: TGCGCCAGCAGCGTGGGACGGGTAACTAATGAAAAACTGTTTTTT

J gene: TRBJ2-7
V gene: TRBV6-5
D gene: .
clone size: .
CDR3 protein: CASSYFASRDYEQYF
CDR3 DNA: TGTGCCAGCAGTTACTTCGCCAGCCGGGACTACGAGCAGTACTTC

J gene: TRBJ2-3
V gene: TRBV5-6
D gene: .
clone size: .
CDR3 protein: CASSSTDTQYF
CDR3 DNA: TGTGCCAGCAGCTCTACAGATACGCAGTATTTT

J gene: TRBJ1-6
V gene: TRBV5-8
D gene: TRBD1
clone size: few
CDR3 protein: CASSLEVNRGYNSPLHF
CDR3 DNA: TGTGCCAGCAGCTTGGAAGTAAACAGGGGATATAATTCACCCCTCCACTTT

J gene: TRBJ2-7
V gene: TRBV5-1
D gene: TRBD1
clone size: .
CDR3 protein: CASSVPTGAPYEQYF
CDR3 DNA: TGCGCCAGCAGCGTGCCGACAGGGGCACCCTACGAGCAGTACTTC

J gene: TRBJ2-5
V gene: TRBV19
D gene: TRBD2
clone size: .
CDR3 protein: CASSAGLAQETQYF
CDR3 DNA: TGTGCCAGTAGTGCGGGACTAGCACAAGAGACCCAGTACTTC

J gene: TRBJ2-7
V gene: TRBV5-1
D gene: .
clone size: .
CDR3 protein: CASSRGTANLYEQYF
CDR3 DNA: TGCGCCAGCAGCCGGGGGACGGCCAACCTCTACGAGCAGTACTTC

J gene: TRBJ1-2
V gene: TRBV27
D gene: .
clone size: .
CDR3 protein: CASSLTGTGSGYTF
CDR3 DNA: TGTGCCAGCAGTTTAACCGGCACGGGTTCCGGCTACACCTTC

J gene: TRBJ2-7
V gene: TRBV15
D gene: .
clone size: .
CDR3 protein: CATSRRYRAEQYF
CDR3 DNA: TGTGCCACCAGCAGACGATACAGGGCCGAGCAGTACTTC

J gene: TRBJ1-1
V gene: TRBV19
D gene: TRBD1
clone size: .
CDR3 protein: CASSTGRDRGFFTEAFF
CDR3 DNA: TGTGCCAGTAGTACTGGTCGGGACAGGGGGTTCTTCACTGAAGCTTTCTTT

J gene: TRBJ1-2
V gene: TRBV30
D gene: TRBD1
clone size: few
CDR3 protein: CAWSGGQGYGYTF
CDR3 DNA: TGTGCCTGGAGTGGGGGACAGGGGTATGGCTACACCTTC

J gene: TRBJ2-5
V gene: TRBV15
D gene: .
clone size: .
CDR3 protein: CATSRDRGIQETQYF
CDR3 DNA: TGTGCCACCAGCAGAGATCGCGGGATTCAAGAGACCCAGTACTTC

J gene: TRBJ2-3
V gene: TRBV7-9
D gene: TRBD2
clone size: .
CDR3 protein: CASSLGGGLAGRTGTQYF
CDR3 DNA: TGTGCCAGCAGCTTGGGGGGGGGACTAGCGGGGCGCACAGGTACGCAGTATTTT

J gene: TRBJ1-1
V gene: TRBV4-1
D gene: .
clone size: .
CDR3 protein: CASSQVTDRFAFF
CDR3 DNA: TGCGCCAGCAGCCAAGTGACTGACAGGTTCGCTTTCTTT

J gene: TRBJ1-1
V gene: TRBV5-1
D gene: .
clone size: few
CDR3 protein: CASSLATGEAFF
CDR3 DNA: TGCGCCAGCAGCTTGGCCACAGGGGAAGCTTTCTTT

J gene: TRBJ2-7
V gene: TRBV6-5
D gene: TRBD2
clone size: .
CDR3 protein: CASSSLSGGALREQYF
CDR3 DNA: TGTGCCAGCAGTTCCCTTAGCGGGGGGGCGCTGAGAGAGCAGTACTTC

J gene: TRBJ1-5
V gene: TRBV5-3
D gene: TRBD1
clone size: .
CDR3 protein: CARSLEGPGTDNSRGQPQHF
CDR3 DNA: TGTGCCAGAAGCTTGGAGGGACCCGGGACAGATAATAGCAGGGGTCAGCCCCAGCATTTT

J gene: TRBJ2-7
V gene: TRBV4-2
D gene: .
clone size: .
CDR3 protein: CASSQAGHEQYF
CDR3 DNA: TGTGCCAGCAGCCAAGCAGGTCACGAGCAGTACTTC

J gene: TRBJ2-7
V gene: TRBV18
D gene: TRBD1
clone size: .
CDR3 protein: CASSPNQGTGSEQYF
CDR3 DNA: TGTGCCAGCTCACCGAATCAAGGGACAGGGAGCGAGCAGTACTTC

J gene: TRBJ2-2
V gene: TRBV18
D gene: .
clone size: .
CDR3 protein: CASSQRAGTNTGELFF
CDR3 DNA: TGTGCCAGCTCACAACGGGCGGGCACGAACACCGGGGAGCTGTTTTTT

J gene: TRBJ2-1
V gene: TRBV7-6
D gene: .
clone size: .
CDR3 protein: CASSLKGGAYNEQFF
CDR3 DNA: TGTGCCAGCAGCTTAAAAGGGGGGGCCTACAATGAGCAGTTCTTC

J gene: TRBJ2-5
V gene: TRBV11-3
D gene: .
clone size: .
CDR3 protein: CASLDSHAEVTQYF
CDR3 DNA: TGTGCCAGCCTCGACAGCCATGCGGAAGTGACCCAGTACTTC

J gene: TRBJ2-1
V gene: TRBV5-1
D gene: .
clone size: .
CDR3 protein: CASSLGSGLHNEQFF
CDR3 DNA: TGCGCCAGCAGCTTGGGAAGCGGGCTCCACAATGAGCAGTTCTTC

J gene: TRBJ2-3
V gene: TRBV5-6
D gene: TRBD2
clone size: .
CDR3 protein: CASSAPFSGSTDTQYF
CDR3 DNA: TGTGCCAGCAGCGCACCTTTTAGCGGGAGCACAGATACGCAGTATTTT

J gene: TRBJ1-6
V gene: TRBV15
D gene: .
clone size: .
CDR3 protein: CATSSNNSPLHF
CDR3 DNA: TGTGCCACCAGCAGTAATAATTCACCCCTCCACTTT

J gene: TRBJ2-3
V gene: TRBV7-2
D gene: TRBD2
clone size: once
CDR3 protein: CASSLDVAAGGLTQYF
CDR3 DNA: TGTGCCAGCAGCTTAGATGTTGCGGCGGGGGGGCTTACGCAGTATTTT

J gene: TRBJ2-1
V gene: TRBV28
D gene: .
clone size: .
CDR3 protein: CASIRDKYNQNEQFF
CDR3 DNA: TGTGCCAGCATTCGAGACAAGTATAACCAGAATGAGCAGTTCTTC

J gene: TRBJ2-3
V gene: TRBV4-2
D gene: TRBD1
clone size: .
CDR3 protein: CASSQAPNRGVSNTDTQYF
CDR3 DNA: TGTGCCAGCAGCCAAGCTCCTAACAGGGGCGTGAGCAATACAGATACGCAGTATTTT

J gene: TRBJ2-7
V gene: TRBV6-5
D gene: .
clone size: .
CDR3 protein: CASSSRQARHEQYF
CDR3 DNA: TGTGCCAGCAGTAGTCGACAGGCGCGCCACGAGCAGTACTTC

J gene: TRBJ2-7
V gene: TRBV6-5
D gene: .
clone size: .
CDR3 protein: CASSRGAEEQYF
CDR3 DNA: TGTGCCAGCAGCAGGGGAGCGGAGGAGCAGTACTTC

J gene: TRBJ2-3
V gene: TRBV6-4
D gene: .
clone size: .
CDR3 protein: CASRGLGGPTDTQYF
CDR3 DNA: TGTGCCAGCAGGGGGCTCGGGGGGCCCACAGATACGCAGTATTTT

J gene: TRBJ2-7
V gene: TRBV7-2
D gene: TRBD2
clone size: .
CDR3 protein: CASSQGLGSYEQYF
CDR3 DNA: TGTGCCAGCAGCCAGGGACTAGGCTCCTACGAGCAGTACTTC

J gene: TRBJ2-5
V gene: TRBV30
D gene: TRBD2
clone size: .
CDR3 protein: CAWSESGGRETQYF
CDR3 DNA: TGTGCCTGGAGTGAAAGCGGGGGAAGGGAGACCCAGTACTTC

J gene: TRBJ1-5
V gene: TRBV2
D gene: .
clone size: .
CDR3 protein: CASSEDMFSNQPQHF
CDR3 DNA: TGTGCCAGCAGTGAGGACATGTTTAGCAATCAGCCCCAGCATTTT

J gene: TRBJ1-1
V gene: TRBV5-6
D gene: TRBD1
clone size: few
CDR3 protein: CASSSARGPFEAFF
CDR3 DNA: TGTGCCAGCAGCTCGGCCAGGGGGCCATTTGAAGCTTTCTTT

J gene: TRBJ2-1
V gene: TRBV7-9
D gene: TRBD2
clone size: .
CDR3 protein: CASSFLAGGSHEQFF
CDR3 DNA: TGTGCCAGCAGCTTCCTAGCGGGGGGGTCCCATGAGCAGTTCTTC

J gene: TRBJ2-3
V gene: TRBV4-3
D gene: TRBD1
clone size: .
CDR3 protein: CASSRDRGVKDTQYF
CDR3 DNA: TGCGCCAGCAGCCGGGACAGGGGAGTTAAAGATACGCAGTATTTT

J gene: TRBJ1-6
V gene: TRBV27
D gene: .
clone size: .
CDR3 protein: CASSLYNGSPLHF
CDR3 DNA: TGTGCCAGCAGTTTATATAACGGTTCACCCCTCCACTTT

J gene: TRBJ1-2
V gene: TRBV7-2
D gene: TRBD1
clone size: few
CDR3 protein: CASTYYDRGSGYTF
CDR3 DNA: TGTGCCAGCACCTACTACGACAGGGGCTCTGGCTACACCTTC

J gene: TRBJ2-5
V gene: TRBV4-1
D gene: .
clone size: once
CDR3 protein: CAGSQEVGGGETQYF
CDR3 DNA: TGCGCCGGCAGCCAAGAGGTCGGGGGAGGAGAGACCCAGTACTTC

J gene: TRBJ2-7
V gene: TRBV7-8
D gene: .
clone size: once
CDR3 protein: CASSFGRTYEQYF
CDR3 DNA: TGTGCCAGCAGCTTTGGCAGGACCTACGAGCAGTACTTC

J gene: TRBJ2-7
V gene: TRBV27
D gene: .
clone size: .
CDR3 protein: CASSGRASDITYEQYF
CDR3 DNA: TGTGCCAGCAGTGGGAGAGCATCCGATATCACCTACGAGCAGTACTTC

J gene: TRBJ1-1
V gene: TRBV21-1
D gene: .
clone size: .
CDR3 protein: CASSKNAGDLMNTEAFF
CDR3 DNA: TGTGCCAGCAGCAAAAATGCGGGGGATCTCATGAACACTGAAGCTTTCTTT